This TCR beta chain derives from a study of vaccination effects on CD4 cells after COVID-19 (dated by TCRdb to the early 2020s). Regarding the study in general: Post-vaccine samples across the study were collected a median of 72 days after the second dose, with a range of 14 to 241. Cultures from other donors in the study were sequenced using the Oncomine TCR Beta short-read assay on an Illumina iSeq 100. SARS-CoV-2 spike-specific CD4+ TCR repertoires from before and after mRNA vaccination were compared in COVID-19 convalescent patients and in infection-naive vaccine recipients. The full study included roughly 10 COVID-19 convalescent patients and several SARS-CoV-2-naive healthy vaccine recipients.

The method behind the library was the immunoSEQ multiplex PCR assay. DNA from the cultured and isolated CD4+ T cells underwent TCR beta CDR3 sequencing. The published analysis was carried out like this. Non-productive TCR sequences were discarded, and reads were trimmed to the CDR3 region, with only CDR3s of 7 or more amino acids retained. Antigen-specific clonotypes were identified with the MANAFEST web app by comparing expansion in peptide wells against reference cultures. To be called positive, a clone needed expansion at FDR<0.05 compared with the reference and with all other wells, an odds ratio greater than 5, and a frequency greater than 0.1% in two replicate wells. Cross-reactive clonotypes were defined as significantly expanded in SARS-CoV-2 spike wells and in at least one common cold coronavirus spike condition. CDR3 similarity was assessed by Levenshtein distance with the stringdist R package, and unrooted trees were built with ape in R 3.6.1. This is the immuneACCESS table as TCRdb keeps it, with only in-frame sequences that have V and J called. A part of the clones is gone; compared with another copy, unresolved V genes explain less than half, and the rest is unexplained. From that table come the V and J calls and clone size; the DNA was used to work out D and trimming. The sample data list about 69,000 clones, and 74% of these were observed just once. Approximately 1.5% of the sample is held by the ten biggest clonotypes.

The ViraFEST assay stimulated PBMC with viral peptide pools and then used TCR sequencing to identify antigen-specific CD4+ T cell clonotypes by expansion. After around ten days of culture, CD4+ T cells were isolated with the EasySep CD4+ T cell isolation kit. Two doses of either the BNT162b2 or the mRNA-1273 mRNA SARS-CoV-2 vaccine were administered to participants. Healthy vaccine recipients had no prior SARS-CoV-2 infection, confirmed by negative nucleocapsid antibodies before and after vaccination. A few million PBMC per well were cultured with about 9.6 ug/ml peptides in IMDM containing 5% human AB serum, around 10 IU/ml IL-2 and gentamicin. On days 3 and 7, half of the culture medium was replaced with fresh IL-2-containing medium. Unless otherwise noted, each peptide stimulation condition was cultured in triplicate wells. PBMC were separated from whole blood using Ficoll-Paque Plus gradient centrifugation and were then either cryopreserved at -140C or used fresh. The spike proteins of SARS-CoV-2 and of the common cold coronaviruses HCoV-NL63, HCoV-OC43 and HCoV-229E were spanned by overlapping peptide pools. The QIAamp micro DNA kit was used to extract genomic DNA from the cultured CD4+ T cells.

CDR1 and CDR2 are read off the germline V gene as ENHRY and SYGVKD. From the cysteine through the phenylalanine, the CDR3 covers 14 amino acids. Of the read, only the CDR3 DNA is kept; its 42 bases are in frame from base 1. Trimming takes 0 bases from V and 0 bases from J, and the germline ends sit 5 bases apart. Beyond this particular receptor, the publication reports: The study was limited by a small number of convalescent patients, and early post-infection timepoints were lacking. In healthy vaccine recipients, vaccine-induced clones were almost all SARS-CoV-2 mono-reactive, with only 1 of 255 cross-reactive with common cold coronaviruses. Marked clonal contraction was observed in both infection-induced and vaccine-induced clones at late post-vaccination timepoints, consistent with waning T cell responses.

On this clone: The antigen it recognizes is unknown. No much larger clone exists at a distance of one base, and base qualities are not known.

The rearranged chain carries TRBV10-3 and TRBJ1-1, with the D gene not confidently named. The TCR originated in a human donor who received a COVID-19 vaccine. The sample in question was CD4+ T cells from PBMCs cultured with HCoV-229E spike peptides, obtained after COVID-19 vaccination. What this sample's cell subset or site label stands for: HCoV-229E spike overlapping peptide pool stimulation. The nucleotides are TGTGCCATCAGTGAGTCTATTCTGAACACTGAAGCTTTCTTT. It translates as CAISESILNTEAFF.